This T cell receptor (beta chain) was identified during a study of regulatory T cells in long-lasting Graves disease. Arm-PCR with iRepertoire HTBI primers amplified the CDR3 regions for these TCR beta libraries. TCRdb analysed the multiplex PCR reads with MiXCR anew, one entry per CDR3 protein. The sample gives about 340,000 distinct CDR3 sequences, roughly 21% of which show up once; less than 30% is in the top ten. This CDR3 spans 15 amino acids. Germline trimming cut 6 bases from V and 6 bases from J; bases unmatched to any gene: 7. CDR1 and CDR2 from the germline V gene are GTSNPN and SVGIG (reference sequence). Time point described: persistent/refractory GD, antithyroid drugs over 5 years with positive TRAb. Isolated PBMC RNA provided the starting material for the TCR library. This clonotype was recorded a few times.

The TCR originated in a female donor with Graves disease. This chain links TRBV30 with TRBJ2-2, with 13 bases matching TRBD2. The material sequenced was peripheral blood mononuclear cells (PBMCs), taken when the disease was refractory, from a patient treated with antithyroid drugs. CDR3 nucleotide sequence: TGTGCCTGCCTCGGACTAGCGGGGGCCCCCGGGGAGCTGTTTTTT. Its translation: CACLGLAGAPGELFF.